This TCR beta chain was profiled in a study of early T cells in non-severe SARS-CoV-2 infection. CDR3 size: 15 residues. The V segment lost 1 base and the J segment 0 bases; nucleotides outside the gene matches: 1. Per germline, CDR1 SGHRS and CDR2 YFSETQ. Each CDR3 protein gets one entry after TCRdb re-called the 5' RACE reads with MiXCR. The sample lists about 35,000 distinct CDR3 sequences, nearly 6% seen once, with 7.6% in the top ten. The sample holds many counts of this clonotype. The chain carries TRBV5-1 and TRBJ1-5, with 7 bases fitting TRBD1. Material: whole blood. This sequence was found in an adult who was a healthcare worker with PCR-confirmed SARS-CoV-2 infection or an uninfected control (not recorded which). Written as DNA, the CDR3 is TGCGCCAGCAGCTTGAGGGGGCTTAGCAATCAGCCCCAGCATTTT. Encoded protein: CASSLRGLSNQPQHF.